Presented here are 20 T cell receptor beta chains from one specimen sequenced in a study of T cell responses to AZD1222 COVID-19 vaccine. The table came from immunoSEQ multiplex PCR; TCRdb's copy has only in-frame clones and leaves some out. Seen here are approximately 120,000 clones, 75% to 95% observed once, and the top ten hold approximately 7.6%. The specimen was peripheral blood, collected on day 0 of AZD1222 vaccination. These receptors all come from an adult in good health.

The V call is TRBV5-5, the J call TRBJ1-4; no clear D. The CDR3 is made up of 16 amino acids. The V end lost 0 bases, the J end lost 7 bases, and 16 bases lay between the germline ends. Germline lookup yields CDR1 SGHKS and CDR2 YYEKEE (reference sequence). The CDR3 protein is CASSLASGSFGEKLFF. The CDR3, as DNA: TGTGCCAGCAGCTTGGCCTCGGGCAGTTTCGGTGAAAAACTGTTTTTT.

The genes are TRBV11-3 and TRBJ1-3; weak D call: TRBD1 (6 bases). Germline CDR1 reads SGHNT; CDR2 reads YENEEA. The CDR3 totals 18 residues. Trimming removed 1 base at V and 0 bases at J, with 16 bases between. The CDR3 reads CASSLASPGANSGNTIYF. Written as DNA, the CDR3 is TGTGCCAGCAGCTTAGCTTCGCCAGGGGCCAACTCTGGAAACACCATATATTTT.

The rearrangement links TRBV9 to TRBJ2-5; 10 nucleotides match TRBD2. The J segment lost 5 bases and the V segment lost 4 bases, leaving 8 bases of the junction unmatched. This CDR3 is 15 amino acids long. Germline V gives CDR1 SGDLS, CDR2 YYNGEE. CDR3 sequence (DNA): TGTGCCAGCAGCCCCCCCAATAGCGGGGGGGAGACCCAGTACTTC. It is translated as CASSPPNSGGETQYF.

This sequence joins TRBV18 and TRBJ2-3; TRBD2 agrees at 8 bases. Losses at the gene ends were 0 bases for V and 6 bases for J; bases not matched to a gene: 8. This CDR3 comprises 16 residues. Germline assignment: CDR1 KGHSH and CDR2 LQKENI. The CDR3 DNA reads TGTGCCAGCTCACCACCGAGCGGGAGAGGGTCGGATACGCAGTATTTT. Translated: CASSPPSGRGSDTQYF.

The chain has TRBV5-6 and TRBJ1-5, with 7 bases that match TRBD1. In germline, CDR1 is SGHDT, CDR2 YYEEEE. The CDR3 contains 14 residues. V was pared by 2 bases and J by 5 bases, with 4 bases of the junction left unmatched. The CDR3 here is CASSFGQEDQPQHF. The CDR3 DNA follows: TGTGCCAGCAGCTTCGGACAGGAAGATCAGCCCCAGCATTTT.

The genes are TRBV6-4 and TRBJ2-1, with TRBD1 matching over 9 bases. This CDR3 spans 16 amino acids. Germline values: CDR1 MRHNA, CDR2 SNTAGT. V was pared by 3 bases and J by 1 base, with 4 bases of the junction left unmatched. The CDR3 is CASSEDRGASYNEQFF. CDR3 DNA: TGTGCCAGCAGTGAAGACAGGGGGGCATCCTACAATGAGCAGTTCTTC.

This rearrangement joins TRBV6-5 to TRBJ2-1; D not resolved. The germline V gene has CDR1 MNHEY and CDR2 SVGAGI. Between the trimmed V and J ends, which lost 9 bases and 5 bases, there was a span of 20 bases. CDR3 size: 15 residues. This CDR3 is CASSLLPLLNNEQFF. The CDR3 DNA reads TGTGCCAGTTCCTTACTTCCGTTACTCAACAATGAGCAGTTCTTC.

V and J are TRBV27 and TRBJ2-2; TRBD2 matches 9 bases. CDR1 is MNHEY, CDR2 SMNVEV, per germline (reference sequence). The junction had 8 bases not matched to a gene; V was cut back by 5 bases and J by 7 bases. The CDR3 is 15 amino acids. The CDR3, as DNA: TGTGCCAGCAGTCCCCGGACTAGCGCAGGCGGGGAGCTGTTTTTT. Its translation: CASSPRTSAGGELFF.

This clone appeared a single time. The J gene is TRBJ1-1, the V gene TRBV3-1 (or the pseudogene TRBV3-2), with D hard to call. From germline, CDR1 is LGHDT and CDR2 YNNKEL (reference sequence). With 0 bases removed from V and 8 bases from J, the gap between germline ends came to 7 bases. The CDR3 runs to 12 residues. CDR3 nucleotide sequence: TGTGCCAGCAGCCAAGACGGACCAGAAGCTTTCTTT. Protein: CASSQDGPEAFF.

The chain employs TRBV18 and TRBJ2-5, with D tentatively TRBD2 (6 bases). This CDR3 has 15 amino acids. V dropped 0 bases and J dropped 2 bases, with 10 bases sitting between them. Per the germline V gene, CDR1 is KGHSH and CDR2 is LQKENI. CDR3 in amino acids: CASSPPGGSQETQYF. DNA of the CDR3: TGTGCCAGCTCACCACCGGGAGGATCTCAAGAGACCCAGTACTTC. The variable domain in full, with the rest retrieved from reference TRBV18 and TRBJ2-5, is NAGVMQNPRHLVRRRGQEARLRCSPMKGHSHVYWYRQLPEEGLKFMVYLQKENIIDESGMPKERFSAEFPKEGPSILRIQQVVRGDSAAYFCASSPPGGSQETQYFGPGTRLLVL.

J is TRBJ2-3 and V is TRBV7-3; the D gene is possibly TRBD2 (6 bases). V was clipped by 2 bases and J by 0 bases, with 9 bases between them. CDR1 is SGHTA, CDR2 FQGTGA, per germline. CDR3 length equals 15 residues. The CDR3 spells CASSLVGGSTDTQYF. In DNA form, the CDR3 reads TGTGCCAGCAGCTTAGTGGGAGGAAGCACAGATACGCAGTATTTT.

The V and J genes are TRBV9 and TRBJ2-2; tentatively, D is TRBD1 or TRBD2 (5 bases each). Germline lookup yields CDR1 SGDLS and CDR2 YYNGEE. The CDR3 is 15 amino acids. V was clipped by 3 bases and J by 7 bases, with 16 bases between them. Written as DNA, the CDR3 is TGTGCCAGCAGCGCCGAGGGGACGAACCTCGGGGAGCTGTTTTTT. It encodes CASSAEGTNLGELFF. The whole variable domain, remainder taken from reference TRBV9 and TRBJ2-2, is DSGVTQTPKHLITATGQRVTLRCSPRSGDLSVYWYQQSLDQGLQFLIQYYNGEERAKGNILERFSAQQFPDLHSELNLSSLELGDSALYFCASSAEGTNLGELFFGEGSRLTVL.

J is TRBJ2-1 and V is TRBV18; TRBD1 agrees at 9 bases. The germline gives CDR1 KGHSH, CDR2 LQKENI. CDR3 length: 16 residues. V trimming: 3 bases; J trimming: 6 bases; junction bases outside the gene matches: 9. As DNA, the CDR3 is TGTGCCAGCTCACCCAACCCGGGACAGGGCCCCAATGAGCAGTTCTTC. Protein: CASSPNPGQGPNEQFF.

The CDR3 loop is CASSYGGTSYEQYF. The CDR3 DNA reads TGTGCCAGCAGTTACGGGGGGACCTCCTACGAGCAGTACTTC. The chain couples TRBV6-6 to TRBJ2-7; the D gene is possibly TRBD2 (6 bases). V lost 2 bases and J lost 0, with 8 bases in between. The CDR3 consists of 14 residues. Germline CDR1 and CDR2: MNHNY and SVGAGI (reference sequence).

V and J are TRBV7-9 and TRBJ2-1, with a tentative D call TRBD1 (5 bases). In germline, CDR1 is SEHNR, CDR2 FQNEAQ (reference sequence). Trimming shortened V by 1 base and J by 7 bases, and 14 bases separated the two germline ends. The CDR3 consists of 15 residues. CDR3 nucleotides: TGTGCCAGCAGCTTAGGACAGAGGTCCACAAATGAGCAGTTCTTC. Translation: CASSLGQRSTNEQFF.

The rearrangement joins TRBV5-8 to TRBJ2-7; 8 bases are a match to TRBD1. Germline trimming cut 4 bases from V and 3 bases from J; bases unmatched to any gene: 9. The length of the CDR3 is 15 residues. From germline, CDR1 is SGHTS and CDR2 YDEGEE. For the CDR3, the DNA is TGTGCCAGCAGCCCGGGACAGGAGCCACTCTACGAGCAGTACTTC. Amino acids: CASSPGQEPLYEQYF.

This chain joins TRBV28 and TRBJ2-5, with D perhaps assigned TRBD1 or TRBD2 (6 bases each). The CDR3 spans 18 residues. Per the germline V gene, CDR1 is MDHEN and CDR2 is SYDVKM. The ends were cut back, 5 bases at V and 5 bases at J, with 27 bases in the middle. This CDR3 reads CASSSQGRTTGVWETQYF. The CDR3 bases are TGTGCCAGCAGTAGTCAGGGGCGAACGACGGGAGTCTGGGAGACCCAGTACTTC.

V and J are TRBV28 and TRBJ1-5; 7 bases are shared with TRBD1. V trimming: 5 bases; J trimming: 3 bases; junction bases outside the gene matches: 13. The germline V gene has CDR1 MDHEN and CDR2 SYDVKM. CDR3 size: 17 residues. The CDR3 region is CASSQSGQASINQPQHF. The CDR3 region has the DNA TGTGCCAGCAGTCAAAGCGGACAGGCTTCGATCAATCAGCCCCAGCATTTT.

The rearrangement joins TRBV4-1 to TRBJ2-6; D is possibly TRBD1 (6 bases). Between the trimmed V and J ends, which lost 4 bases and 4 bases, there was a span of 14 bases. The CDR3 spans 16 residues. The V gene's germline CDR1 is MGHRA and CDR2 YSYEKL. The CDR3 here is CASSPAGDTGANVLTF. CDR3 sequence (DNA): TGCGCCAGCAGCCCGGCCGGGGACACGGGGGCCAACGTCCTGACTTTC.

The CDR3 nucleotides are TGTGCCAGCAGCGACTGGGACAGGGAAAACATTCAGTACTTC. This gives the protein CASSDWDRENIQYF. The rearrangement links TRBV6-5 to TRBJ2-4, with 9 bases matching TRBD1. After removal of 6 bases from V and 5 bases from J, the junction contained 5 bases not matched to a gene. The germline CDR1 and CDR2 sequences are MNHEY and SVGAGI. The CDR3 covers 14 residues.